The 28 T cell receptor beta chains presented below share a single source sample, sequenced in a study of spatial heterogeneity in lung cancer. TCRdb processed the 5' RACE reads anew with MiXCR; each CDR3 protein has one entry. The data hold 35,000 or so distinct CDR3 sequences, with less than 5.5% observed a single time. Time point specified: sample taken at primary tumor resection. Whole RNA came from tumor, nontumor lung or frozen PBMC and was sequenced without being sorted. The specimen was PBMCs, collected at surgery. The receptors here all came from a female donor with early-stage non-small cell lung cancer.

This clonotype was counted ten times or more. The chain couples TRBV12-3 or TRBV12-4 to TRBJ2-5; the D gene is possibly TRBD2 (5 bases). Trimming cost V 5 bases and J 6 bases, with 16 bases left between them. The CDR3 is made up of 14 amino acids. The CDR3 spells CASSLLPSTKTQYF. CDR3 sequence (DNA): TGTGCCAGCAGTCTCCTCCCTAGCACGAAGACCCAGTACTTC.

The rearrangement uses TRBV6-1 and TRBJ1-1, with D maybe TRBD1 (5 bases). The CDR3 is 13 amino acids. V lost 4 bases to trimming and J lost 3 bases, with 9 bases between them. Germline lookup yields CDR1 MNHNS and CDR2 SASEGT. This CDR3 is CASSATRDTEAFF. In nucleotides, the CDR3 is TGTGCCAGCAGTGCTACCAGGGACACTGAAGCTTTCTTT.

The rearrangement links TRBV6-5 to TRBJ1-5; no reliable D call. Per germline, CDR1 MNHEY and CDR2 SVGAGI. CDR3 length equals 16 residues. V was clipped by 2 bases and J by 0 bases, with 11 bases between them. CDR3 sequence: CASSYSSPFSNQPQHF. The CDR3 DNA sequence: TGTGCCAGCAGTTACAGTTCGCCTTTTAGCAATCAGCCCCAGCATTTT.

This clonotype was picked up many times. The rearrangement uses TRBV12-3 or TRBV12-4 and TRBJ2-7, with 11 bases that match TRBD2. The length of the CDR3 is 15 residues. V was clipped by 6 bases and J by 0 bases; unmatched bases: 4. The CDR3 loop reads CASSPSGGLSYEQYF. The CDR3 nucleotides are TGTGCCAGCAGCCCTAGCGGGGGGCTCTCCTACGAGCAGTACTTC.

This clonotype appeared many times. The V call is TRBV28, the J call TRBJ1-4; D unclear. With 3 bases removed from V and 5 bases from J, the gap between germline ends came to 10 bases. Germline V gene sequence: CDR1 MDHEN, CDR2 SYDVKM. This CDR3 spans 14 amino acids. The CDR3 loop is CASSFSLANEKLFF. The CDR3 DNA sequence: TGTGCCAGCAGTTTCTCTTTGGCAAATGAAAAACTGTTTTTT. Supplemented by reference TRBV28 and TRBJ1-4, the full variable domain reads DVKVTQSSRYLVKRTGEKVFLECVQDMDHENMFWYRQDPGLGLRLIYFSYDVKMKEKGDIPEGYSVSREKKERFSLILESASTNQTSMYLCASSFSLANEKLFFGSGTQLSVL.

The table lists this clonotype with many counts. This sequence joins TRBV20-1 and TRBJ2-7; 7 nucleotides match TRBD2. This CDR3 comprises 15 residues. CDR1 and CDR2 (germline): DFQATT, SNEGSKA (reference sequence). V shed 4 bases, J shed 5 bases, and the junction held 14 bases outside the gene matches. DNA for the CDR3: TGCAGTGCTAACGCGGGGGATCGGGGGTACAACGAGCAGTACTTC. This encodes CSANAGDRGYNEQYF.

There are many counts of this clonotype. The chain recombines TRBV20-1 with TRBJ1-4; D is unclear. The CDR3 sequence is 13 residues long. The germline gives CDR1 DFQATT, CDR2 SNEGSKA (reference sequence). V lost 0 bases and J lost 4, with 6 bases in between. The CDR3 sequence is CSAREHSNEKLFF. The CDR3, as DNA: TGCAGTGCTAGAGAACACAGTAATGAAAAACTGTTTTTT.

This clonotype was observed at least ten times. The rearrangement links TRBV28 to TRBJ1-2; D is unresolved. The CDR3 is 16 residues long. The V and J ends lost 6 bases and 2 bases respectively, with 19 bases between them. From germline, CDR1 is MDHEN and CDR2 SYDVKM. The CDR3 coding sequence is TGTGCCAGCAGCCCCCCCTTTGAGAGACACAACTATGGCTACACCTTC. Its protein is CASSPPFERHNYGYTF.

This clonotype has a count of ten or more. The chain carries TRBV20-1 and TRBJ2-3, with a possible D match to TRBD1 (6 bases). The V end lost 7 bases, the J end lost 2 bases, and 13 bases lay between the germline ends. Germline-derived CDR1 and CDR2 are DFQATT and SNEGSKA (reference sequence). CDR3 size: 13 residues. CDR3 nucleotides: TGCAGTGTCAACAGGGACCCCACAGATACGCAGTATTTT. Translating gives CSVNRDPTDTQYF.

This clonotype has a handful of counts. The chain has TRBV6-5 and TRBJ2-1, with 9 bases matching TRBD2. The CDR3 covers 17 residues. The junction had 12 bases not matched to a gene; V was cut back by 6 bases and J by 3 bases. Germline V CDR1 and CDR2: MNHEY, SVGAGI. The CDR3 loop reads CASSLRGLAGYYNEQFF. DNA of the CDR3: TGTGCCAGCAGCCTACGGGGGCTAGCGGGGTACTACAATGAGCAGTTCTTC.

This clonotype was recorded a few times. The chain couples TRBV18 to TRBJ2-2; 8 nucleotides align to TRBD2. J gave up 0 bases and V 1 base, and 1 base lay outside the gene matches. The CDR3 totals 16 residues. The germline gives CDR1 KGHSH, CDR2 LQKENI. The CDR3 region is CASSPLGLANTGELFF. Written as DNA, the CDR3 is TGTGCCAGCTCACCACTGGGACTAGCGAACACCGGGGAGCTGTTTTTT.

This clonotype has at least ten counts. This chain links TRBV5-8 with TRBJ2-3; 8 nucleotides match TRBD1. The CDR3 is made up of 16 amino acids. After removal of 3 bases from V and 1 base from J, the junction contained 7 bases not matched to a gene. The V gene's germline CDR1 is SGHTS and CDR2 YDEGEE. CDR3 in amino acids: CASSSLPTGGTDTQYF. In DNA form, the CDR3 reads TGTGCCAGCAGCTCCCTCCCGACAGGGGGCACAGATACGCAGTATTTT. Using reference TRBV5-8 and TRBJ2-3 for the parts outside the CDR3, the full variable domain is EAGVTQSPTHLIKTRGQQATLRCSPISGHTSVYWYQQALGLGLQFLLWYDEGEERNRGNFPPRFSGRQFPNYSSELNVNALELEDSALYLCASSSLPTGGTDTQYFGPGTRLTVL.

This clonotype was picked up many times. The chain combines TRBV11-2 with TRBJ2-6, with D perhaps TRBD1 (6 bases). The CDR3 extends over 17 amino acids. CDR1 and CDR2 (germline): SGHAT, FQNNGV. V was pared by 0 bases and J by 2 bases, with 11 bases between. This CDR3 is CASSLDMYRAGANVLTF. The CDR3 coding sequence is TGTGCCAGCAGCTTAGATATGTACAGGGCTGGGGCCAACGTCCTGACTTTC.

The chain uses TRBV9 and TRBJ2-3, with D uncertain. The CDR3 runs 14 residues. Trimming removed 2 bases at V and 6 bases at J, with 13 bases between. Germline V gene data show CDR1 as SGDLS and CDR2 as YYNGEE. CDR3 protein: CASSVFPVGDTQYF. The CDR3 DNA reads TGTGCCAGCAGCGTGTTCCCGGTAGGGGATACGCAGTATTTT.

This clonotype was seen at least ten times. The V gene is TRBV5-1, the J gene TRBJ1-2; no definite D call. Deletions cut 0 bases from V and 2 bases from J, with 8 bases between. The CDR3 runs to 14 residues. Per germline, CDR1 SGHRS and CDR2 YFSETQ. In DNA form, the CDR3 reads TGCGCCAGCAGCTTGGGCACAGTCAACTATGGCTACACCTTC. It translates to CASSLGTVNYGYTF.

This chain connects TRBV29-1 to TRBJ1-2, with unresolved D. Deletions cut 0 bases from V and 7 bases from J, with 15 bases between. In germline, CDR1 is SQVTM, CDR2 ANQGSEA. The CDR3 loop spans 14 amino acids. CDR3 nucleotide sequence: TGCAGCGTTGAAGATGCGCCGCCGTTCGCTGGCTACACCTTC. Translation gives CSVEDAPPFAGYTF.

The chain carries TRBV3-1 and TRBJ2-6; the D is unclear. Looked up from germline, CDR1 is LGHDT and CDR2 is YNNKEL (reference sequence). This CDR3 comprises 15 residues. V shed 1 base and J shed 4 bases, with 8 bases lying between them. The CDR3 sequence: CASSQALSGANVLTF. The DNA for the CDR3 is TGTGCCAGCAGCCAAGCGTTATCAGGGGCCAACGTCCTGACTTTC.

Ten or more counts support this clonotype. The CDR3 protein is CASSVEGLNTEAFF. The CDR3 DNA reads TGTGCCAGCAGTGTGGAGGGCTTGAACACTGAAGCTTTCTTT. This rearrangement joins TRBV2 to TRBJ1-1, with D unresolved. Germline CDR1 reads SNHLY; CDR2 reads FYNNEI. Trimming pared 4 bases from V and 0 bases from J, leaving 9 bases between. This CDR3 region has 14 residues.

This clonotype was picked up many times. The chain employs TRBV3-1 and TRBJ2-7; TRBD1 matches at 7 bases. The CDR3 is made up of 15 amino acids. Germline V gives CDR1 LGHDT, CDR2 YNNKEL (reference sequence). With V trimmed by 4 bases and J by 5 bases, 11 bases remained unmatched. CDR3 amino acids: CASSLGDRVSDEQYF. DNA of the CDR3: TGTGCCAGCAGCCTTGGCGACAGGGTGTCCGACGAGCAGTACTTC.

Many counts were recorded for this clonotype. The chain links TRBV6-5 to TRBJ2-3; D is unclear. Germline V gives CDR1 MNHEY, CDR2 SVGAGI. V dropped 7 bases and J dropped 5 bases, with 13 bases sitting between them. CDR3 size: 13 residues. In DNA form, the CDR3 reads TGTGCCAGCACCCTCCCGGGCGGAGATACGCAGTATTTT. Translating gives CASTLPGGDTQYF.

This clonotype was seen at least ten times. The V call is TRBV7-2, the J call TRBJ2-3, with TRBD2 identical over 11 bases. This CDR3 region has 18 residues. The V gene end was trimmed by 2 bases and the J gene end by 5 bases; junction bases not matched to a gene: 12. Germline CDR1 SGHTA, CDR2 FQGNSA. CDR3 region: CASSLIPWASGRLDTQYF. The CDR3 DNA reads TGTGCCAGCAGCTTAATCCCCTGGGCTAGCGGGAGGTTAGATACGCAGTATTTT.

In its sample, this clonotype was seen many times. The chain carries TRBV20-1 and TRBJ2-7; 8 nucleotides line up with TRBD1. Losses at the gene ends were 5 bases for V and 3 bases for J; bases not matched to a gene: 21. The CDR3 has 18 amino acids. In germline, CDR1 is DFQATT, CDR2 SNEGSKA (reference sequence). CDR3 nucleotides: TGCAGTGCTGGACAGGACTGGGATAACCGGGACAGGAACTACGAGCAGTACTTC. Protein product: CSAGQDWDNRDRNYEQYF.

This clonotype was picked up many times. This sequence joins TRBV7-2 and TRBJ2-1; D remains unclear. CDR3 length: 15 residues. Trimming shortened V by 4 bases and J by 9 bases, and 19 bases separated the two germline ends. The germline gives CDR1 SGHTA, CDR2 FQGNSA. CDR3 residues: CASSSTPSRVREQFF. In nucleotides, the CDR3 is TGTGCCAGCAGCTCGACTCCCTCCCGGGTGCGTGAGCAGTTCTTC.

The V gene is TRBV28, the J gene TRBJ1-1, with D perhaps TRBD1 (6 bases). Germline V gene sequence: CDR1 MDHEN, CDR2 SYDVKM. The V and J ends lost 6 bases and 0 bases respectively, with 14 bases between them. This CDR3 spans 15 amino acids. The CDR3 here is CASSLTGRLNTEAFF. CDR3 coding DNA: TGTGCCAGCAGCTTAACAGGGAGATTGAACACTGAAGCTTTCTTT. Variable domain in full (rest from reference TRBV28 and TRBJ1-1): DVKVTQSSRYLVKRTGEKVFLECVQDMDHENMFWYRQDPGLGLRLIYFSYDVKMKEKGDIPEGYSVSREKKERFSLILESASTNQTSMYLCASSLTGRLNTEAFFGQGTRLTVV.

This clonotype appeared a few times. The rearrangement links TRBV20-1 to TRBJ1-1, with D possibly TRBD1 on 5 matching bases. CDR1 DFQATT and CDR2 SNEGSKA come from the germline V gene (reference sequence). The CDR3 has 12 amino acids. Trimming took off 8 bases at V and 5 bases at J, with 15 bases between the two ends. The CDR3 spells CSFRAGGTEAFF. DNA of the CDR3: TGCAGTTTCAGGGCGGGGGGGACTGAAGCTTTCTTT.

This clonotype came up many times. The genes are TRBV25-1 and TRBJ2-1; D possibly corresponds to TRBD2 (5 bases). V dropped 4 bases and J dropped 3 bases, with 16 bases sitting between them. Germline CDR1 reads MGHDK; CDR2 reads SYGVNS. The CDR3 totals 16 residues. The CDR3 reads CASSGTEGAGYNEQFF. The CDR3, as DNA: TGTGCCAGCAGTGGAACAGAGGGCGCGGGCTACAATGAGCAGTTCTTC.

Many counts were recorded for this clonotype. The CDR3, as DNA: TGTGCCAGCAGTTACTCGAGGGACCGAGAAATGTTTTTT. Encoded protein: CASSYSRDREMFF. The rearrangement uses TRBV6-5 and TRBJ2-2; TRBD1 or TRBD2 may be the D gene (5 bases each). CDR1 is MNHEY, CDR2 SVGAGI, per germline. Trimming left V 0 bases short and J 15 bases short, with 14 bases between. This CDR3 is 13 amino acids long.

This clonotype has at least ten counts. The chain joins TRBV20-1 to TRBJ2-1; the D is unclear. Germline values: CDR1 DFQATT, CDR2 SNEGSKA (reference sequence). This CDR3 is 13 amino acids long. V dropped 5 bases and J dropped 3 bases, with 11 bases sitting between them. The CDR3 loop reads CSAFQTIYNEQFF. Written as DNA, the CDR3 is TGCAGTGCTTTCCAGACCATCTACAATGAGCAGTTCTTC.